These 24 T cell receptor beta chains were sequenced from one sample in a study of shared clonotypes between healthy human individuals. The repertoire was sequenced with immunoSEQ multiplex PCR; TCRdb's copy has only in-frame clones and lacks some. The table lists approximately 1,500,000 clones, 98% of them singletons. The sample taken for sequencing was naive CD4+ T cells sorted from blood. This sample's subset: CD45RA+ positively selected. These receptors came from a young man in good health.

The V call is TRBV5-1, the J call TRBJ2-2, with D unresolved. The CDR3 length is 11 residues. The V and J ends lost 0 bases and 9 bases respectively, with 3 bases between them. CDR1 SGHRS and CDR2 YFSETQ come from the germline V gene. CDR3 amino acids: CASSLAWELFF. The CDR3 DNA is TGCGCCAGCAGCTTGGCGTGGGAGCTGTTTTTT.

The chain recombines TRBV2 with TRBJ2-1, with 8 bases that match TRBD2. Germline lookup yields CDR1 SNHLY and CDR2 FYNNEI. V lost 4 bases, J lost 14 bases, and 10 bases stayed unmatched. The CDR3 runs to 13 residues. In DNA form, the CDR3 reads TGTGCCAGCAGTGCCCTACTAGCGGAAATGGAGTTCTTC. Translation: CASSALLAEMEFF.

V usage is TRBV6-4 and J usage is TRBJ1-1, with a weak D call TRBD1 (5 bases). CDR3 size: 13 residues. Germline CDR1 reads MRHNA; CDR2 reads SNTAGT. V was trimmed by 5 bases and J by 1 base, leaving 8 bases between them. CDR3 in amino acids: CASSSDRNTEAFF. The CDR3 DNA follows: TGTGCCAGCAGTTCTGACAGGAACACTGAAGCTTTCTTT.

The DNA of the CDR3 is TGTGCCAGCAGCCCATACACAGATACGCAGTATTTT. Translating gives CASSPYTDTQYF. The rearrangement uses TRBV11-1 and TRBJ2-3; no definite D call. This CDR3 has 12 amino acids. From germline, CDR1 is SGHAT and CDR2 FQDESV (reference sequence). V was pared by 5 bases and J by 2 bases, with 5 bases between.

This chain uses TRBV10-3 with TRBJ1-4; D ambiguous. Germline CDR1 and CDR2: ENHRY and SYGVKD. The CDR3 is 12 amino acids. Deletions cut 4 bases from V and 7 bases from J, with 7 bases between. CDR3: CAISAEGEKLFF. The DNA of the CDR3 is TGTGCCATCAGTGCGGAAGGTGAAAAACTGTTTTTT.

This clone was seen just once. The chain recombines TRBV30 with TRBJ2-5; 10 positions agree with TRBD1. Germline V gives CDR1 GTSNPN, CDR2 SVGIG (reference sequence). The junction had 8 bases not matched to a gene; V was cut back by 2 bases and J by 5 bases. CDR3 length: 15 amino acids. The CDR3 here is CAWSPGTGVRETQYF. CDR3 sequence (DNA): TGTGCCTGGAGTCCCGGGACAGGGGTAAGGGAGACCCAGTACTTC.

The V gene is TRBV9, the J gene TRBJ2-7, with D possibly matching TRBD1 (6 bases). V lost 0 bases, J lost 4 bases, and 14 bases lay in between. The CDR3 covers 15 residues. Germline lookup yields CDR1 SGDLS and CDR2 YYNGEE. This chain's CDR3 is CASSVGRGIGYEQYF. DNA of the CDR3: TGTGCCAGCAGCGTAGGAAGGGGGATTGGTTACGAGCAGTACTTC.

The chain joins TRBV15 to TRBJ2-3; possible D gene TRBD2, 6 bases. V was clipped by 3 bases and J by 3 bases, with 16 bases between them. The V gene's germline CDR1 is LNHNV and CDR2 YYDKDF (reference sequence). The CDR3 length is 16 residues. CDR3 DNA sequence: TGTGCCACCAGCAGGGGGGTGAGCGGGTCAACAGATACGCAGTATTTT. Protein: CATSRGVSGSTDTQYF.

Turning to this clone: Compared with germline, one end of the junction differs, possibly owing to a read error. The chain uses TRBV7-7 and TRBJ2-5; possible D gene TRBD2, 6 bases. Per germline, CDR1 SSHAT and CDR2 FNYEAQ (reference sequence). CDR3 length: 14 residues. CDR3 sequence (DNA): TGTGCTAGCAGCTTAGCGGTGGGTGGAGAGACCCAGTACTTC. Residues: CASSLAVGGETQYF.

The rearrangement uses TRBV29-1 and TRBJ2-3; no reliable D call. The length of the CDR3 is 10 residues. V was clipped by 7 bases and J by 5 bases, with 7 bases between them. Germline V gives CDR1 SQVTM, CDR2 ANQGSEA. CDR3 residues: CSARVDTQYF. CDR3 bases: TGCAGCGCAAGGGTAGATACGCAGTATTTT.

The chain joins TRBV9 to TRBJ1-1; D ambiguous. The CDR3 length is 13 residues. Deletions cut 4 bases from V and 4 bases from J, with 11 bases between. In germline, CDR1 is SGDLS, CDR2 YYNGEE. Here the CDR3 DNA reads TGTGCCAGCAGCCCCGTTGGACGCACTGAAGCTTTCTTT. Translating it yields CASSPVGRTEAFF.

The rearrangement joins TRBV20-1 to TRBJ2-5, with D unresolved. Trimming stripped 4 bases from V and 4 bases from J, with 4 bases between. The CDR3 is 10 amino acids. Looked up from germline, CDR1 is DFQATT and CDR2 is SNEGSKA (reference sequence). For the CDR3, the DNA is TGCAGTGCTAAAAGAGAGACCCAGTACTTC. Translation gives CSAKRETQYF.

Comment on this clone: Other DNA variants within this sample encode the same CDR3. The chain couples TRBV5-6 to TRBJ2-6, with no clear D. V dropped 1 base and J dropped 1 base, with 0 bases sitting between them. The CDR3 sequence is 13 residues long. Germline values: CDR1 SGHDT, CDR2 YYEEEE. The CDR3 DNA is TGTGCCAGCAGCTTGTCTGGGGCCAACGTCCTGACTTTC. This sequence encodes CASSLSGANVLTF.

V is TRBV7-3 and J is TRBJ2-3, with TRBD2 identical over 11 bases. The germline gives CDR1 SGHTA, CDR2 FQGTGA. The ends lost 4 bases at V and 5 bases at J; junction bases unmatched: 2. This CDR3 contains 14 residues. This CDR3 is CASSSGLAVDTQYF. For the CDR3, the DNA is TGTGCCAGCAGCTCGGGACTAGCGGTAGATACGCAGTATTTT.

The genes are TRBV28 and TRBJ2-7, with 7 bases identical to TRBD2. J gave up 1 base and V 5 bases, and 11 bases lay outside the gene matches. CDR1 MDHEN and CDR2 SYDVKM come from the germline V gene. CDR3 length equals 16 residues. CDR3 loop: CASSQTTGTISYEQYF. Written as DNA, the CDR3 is TGTGCCAGCAGTCAAACCACCGGGACTATATCCTACGAGCAGTACTTC.

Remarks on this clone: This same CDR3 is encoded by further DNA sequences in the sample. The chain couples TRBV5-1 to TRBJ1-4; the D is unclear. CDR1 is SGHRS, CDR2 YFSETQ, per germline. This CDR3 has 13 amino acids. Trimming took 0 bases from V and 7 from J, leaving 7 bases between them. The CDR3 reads CASSLGPGEKLFF. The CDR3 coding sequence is TGCGCCAGCAGCTTGGGACCAGGTGAAAAACTGTTTTTT.

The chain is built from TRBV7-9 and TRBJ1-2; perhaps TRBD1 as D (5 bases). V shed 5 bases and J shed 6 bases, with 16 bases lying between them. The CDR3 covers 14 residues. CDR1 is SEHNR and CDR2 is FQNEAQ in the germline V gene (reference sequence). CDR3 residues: CASSEGSPGHGYTF. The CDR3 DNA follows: TGTGCCAGCAGCGAAGGGTCGCCGGGGCATGGCTACACCTTC.

CDR3 nucleotides: TGTGCCAGTAGTCCCTCGTTAGCATCACACGGCGGCGAGCAGTACTTC. Translation gives CASSPSLASHGGEQYF. The genes are TRBV19 and TRBJ2-7; D gene ambiguous. CDR1 and CDR2 (germline): LNHDA, SQIVND (reference sequence). V lost 5 bases and J 6 bases, leaving 23 bases between the germline ends. The CDR3 totals 16 residues.

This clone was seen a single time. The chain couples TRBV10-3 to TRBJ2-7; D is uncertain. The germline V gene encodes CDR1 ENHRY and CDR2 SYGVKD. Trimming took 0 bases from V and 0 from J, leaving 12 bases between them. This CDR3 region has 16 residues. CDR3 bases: TGTGCCATCAGTGAGTCGTCAGTGGAGAGCTCCTACGAGCAGTACTTC. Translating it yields CAISESSVESSYEQYF.

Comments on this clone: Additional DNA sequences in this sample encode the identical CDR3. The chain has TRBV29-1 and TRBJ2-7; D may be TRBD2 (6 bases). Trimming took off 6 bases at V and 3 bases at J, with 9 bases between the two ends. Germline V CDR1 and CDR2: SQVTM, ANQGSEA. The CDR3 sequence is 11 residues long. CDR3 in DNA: TGCAGCGTAGGGGACTTCTACGAGCAGTACTTC. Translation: CSVGDFYEQYF.

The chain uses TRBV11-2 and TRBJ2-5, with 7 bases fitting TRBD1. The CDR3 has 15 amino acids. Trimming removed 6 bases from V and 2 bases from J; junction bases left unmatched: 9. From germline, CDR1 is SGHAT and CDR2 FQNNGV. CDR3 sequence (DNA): TGTGCCAGCAGAGTGGGACAGACAATTCAAGAGACCCAGTACTTC. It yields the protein CASRVGQTIQETQYF.

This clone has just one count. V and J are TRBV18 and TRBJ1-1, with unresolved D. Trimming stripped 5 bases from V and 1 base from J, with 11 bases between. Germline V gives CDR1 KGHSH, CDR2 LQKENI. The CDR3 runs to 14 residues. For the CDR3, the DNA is TGTGCCAGCTCAGCCCACCGGGAGAACACTGAAGCTTTCTTT. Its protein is CASSAHRENTEAFF.

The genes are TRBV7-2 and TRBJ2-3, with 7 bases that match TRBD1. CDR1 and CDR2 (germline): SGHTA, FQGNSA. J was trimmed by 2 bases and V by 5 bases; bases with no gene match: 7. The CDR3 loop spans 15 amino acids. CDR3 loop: CASSPGQVITDTQYF. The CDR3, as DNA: TGTGCCAGCAGCCCAGGACAGGTCATCACAGATACGCAGTATTTT.

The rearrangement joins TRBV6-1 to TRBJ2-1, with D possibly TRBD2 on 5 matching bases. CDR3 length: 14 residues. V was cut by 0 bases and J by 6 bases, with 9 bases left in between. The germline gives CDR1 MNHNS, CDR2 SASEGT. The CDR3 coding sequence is TGTGCCAGCAGTGAAGCGGGAGTGTCCAATGAGCAGTTCTTC. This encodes CASSEAGVSNEQFF.